This is a list of T cell receptor beta chains from one sample in a study of OX40 agonist ivuxolimab in advanced cancers. TCRdb keeps only in-frame clones here, not all; method: immunoSEQ multiplex PCR. In the table there are tens of thousands of clones, about 85% of which are singletons. The source was CD4+ or CD8+ T cells sorted from blood, collected in a trial of the OX40 agonist ivuxolimab. These receptors came from an adult with an advanced solid tumor such as melanoma, head and neck, liver or kidney cancer. Both conserved end residues are trimmed from each CDR3. The D gene is left open where the match is weak.

v_call	d_call	j_call	cdr3_aa
TRBV5-1	-	TRBJ1-4	ASSPGGPNEKLF
TRBV15	-	TRBJ2-2	ATSRSQNPTGELF
TRBV6-6	-	TRBJ1-5	ASSQTASYQPQH
TRBV6-5	-	TRBJ1-2	ASSPADALDGYT
TRBV19	TRBD1	TRBJ1-2	ASGTWDRGLDGYT
TRBV25-1	TRBD1	TRBJ1-1	ASNPTGLRAEAF
TRBV9	TRBD2	TRBJ2-1	ASSVSGGIDNEQF
TRBV6-5	TRBD1	TRBJ1-2	ASSYRDRGGYGYT
TRBV2	-	TRBJ1-3	ASSEGSAGNTIY
TRBV5-4	-	TRBJ2-5	ASSFGGTETQY
TRBV11-2	TRBD1	TRBJ2-5	ASSLWRTGHEETQY
TRBV5-6	TRBD1	TRBJ2-5	ASSTLRDSQETQY
TRBV6-4	-	TRBJ2-1	ASSLDAGALYNEQF
TRBV5-8	-	TRBJ2-1	ASTYEGTGVSYNEQF
TRBV5-1	TRBD1	TRBJ2-5	ASSLDPTGGRETQY
TRBV19	-	TRBJ1-5	ASNGQSNQPQH
TRBV27	-	TRBJ1-5	ASSLSVRGDQPQH